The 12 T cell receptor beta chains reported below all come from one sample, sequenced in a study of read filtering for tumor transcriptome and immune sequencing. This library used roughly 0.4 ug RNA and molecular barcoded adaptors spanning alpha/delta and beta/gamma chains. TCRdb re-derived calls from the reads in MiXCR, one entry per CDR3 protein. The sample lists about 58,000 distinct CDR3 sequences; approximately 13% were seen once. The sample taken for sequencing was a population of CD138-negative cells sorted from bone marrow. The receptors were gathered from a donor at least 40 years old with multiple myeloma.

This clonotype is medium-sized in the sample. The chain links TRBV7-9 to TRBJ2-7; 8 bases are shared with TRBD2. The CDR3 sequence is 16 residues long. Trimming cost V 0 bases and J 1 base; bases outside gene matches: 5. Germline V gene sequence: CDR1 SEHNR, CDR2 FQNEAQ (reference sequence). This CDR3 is CASSLAASGGSYEQYF. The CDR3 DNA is TGTGCCAGCAGCTTAGCTGCCAGCGGGGGTTCCTACGAGCAGTACTTC.

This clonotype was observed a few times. CDR3 bases: TGTGCCAGCTCATCGGACAGGGGGGGGGGCCAGCCCCAGCATTTT. Translated: CASSSDRGGGQPQHF. V is TRBV18 and J is TRBJ1-5; TRBD1 matches 10 bases. V lost 5 bases to trimming and J lost 7 bases; unmatched junction nucleotides: 8. Germline CDR1 reads KGHSH; CDR2 reads LQKENI. The CDR3 is 15 amino acids. Looking up the rest from reference TRBV18 and TRBJ1-5 gives the full variable domain: NAGVMQNPRHLVRRRGQEARLRCSPMKGHSHVYWYRQLPEEGLKFMVYLQKENIIDESGMPKERFSAEFPKEGPSILRIQQVVRGDSAAYFCASSSDRGGGQPQHFGDGTRLSIL.

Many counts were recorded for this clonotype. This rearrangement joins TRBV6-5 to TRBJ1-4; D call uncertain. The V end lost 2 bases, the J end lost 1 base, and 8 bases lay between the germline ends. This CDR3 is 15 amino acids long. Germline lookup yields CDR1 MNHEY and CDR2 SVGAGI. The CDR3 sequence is CASSYGVLTNEKLFF. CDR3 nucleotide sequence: TGTGCCAGCAGTTACGGGGTGTTAACTAATGAAAAACTGTTTTTT.

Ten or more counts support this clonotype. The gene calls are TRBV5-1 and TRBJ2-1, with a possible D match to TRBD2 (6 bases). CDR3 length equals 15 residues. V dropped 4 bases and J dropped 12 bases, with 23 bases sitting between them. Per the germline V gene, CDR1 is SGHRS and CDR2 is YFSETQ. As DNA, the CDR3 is TGCGCCAGCAGCCTTTCGGTGCGCGGGGACCGGTGGCAGTTCTTC. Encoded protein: CASSLSVRGDRWQFF.

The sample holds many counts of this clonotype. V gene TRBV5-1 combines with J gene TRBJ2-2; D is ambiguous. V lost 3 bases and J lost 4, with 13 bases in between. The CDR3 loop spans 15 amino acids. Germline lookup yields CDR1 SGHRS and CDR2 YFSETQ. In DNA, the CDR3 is TGCGCCAGCAGCTCAGACGGCCCGGGCACCGGGGAGCTGTTTTTT. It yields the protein CASSSDGPGTGELFF.

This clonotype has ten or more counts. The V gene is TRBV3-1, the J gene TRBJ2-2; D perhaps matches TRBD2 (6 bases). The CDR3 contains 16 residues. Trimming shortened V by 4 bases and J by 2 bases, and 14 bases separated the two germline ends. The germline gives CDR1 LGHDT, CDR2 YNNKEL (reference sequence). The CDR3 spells CASSLIAGTNTGELFF. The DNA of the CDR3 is TGTGCCAGCAGCCTAATCGCAGGGACTAACACCGGGGAGCTGTTTTTT.

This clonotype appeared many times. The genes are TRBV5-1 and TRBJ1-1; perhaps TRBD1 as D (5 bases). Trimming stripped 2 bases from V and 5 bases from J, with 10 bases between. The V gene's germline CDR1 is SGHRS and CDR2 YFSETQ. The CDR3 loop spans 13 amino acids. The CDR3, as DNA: TGCGCCAGCAGCTTCGGGGGGAGGACTGAAGCTTTCTTT. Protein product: CASSFGGRTEAFF.

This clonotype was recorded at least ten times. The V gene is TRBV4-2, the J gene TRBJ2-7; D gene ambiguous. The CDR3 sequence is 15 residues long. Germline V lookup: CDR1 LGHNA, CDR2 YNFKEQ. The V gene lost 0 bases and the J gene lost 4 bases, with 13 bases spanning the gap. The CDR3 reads CASSQEPTSWYEQYF. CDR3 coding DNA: TGTGCCAGCAGCCAAGAGCCCACAAGTTGGTACGAGCAGTACTTC.

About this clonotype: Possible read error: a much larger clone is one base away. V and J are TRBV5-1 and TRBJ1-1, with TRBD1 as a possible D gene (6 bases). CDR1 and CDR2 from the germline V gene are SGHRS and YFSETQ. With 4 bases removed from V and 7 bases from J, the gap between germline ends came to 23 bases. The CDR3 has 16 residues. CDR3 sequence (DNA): TGCGCCAGCAGCCCCAGGTCGGGAGGAGGGGGATTTGAAGCTTTCTTT. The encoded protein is CASSPRSGGGGFEAFF.

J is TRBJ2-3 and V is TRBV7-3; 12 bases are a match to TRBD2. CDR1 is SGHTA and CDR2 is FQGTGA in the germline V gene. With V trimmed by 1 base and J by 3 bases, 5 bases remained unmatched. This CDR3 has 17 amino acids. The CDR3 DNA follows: TGTGCCAGCAGCTTAAGGGCTAGCGGGGGGGGGACAGATACGCAGTATTTT. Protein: CASSLRASGGGTDTQYF.

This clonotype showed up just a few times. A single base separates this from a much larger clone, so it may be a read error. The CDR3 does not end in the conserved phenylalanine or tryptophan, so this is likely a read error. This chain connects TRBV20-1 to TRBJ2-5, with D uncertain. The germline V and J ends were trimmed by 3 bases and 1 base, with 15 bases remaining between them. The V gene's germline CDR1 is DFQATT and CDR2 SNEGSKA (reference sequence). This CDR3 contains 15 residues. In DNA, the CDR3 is TGCAGTGCTAGGGTCCCACGACAAAGCCAAGAGACCCAGTACCTC. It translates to CSARVPRQSQETQYL.

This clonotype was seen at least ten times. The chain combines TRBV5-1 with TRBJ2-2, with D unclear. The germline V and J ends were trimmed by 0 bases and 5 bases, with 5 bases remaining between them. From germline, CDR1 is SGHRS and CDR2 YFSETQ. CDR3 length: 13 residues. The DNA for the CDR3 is TGCGCCAGCAGCTTGGGGGTAACCGGGGAGCTGTTTTTT. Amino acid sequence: CASSLGVTGELFF. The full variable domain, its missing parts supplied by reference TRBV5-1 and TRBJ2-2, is KAGVTQTPRYLIKTRGQQVTLSCSPISGHRSVSWYQQTPGQGLQFLFEYFSETQRNKGNFPGRFSGRQFSNSRSEMNVSTLELGDSALYLCASSLGVTGELFFGEGSRLTVL.